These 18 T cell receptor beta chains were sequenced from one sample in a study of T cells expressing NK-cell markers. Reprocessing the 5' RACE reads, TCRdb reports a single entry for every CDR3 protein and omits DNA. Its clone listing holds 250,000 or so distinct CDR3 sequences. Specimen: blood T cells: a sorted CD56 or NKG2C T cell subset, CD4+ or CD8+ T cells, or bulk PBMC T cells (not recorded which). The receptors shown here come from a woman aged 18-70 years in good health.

This chain's CDR3 is CSAGGWPLLNEQFF. The chain recombines TRBV20-1 with TRBJ2-1; with no DNA, the TCRdb D assignment of TRBD1 cannot be verified. This CDR3 has 14 amino acids. Germline V gives CDR1 DFQATT, CDR2 SNEGSKA (reference sequence).

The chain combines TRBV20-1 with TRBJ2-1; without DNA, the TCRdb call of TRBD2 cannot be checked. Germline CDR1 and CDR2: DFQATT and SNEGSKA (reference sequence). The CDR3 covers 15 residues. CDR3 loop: CSAREREHFSNEQFF.

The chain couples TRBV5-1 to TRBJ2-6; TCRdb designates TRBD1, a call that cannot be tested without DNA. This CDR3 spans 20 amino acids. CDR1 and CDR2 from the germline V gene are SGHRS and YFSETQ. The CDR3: CASSPPPGDNAFSGANVLTF.

The CDR3: CASSFPGLETQYF. The genes are TRBV12-3 or TRBV12-4 and TRBJ2-5; the TRBD1 assignment by TCRdb is unverifiable without DNA. The CDR3 loop spans 13 amino acids.

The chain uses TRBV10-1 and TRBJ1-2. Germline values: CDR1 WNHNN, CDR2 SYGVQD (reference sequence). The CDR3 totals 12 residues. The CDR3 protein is CASSETRSGDTF.

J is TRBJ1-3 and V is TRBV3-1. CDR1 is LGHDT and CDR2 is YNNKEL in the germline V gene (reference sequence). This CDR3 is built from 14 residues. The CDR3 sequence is CASSQVSSGNTIYF.

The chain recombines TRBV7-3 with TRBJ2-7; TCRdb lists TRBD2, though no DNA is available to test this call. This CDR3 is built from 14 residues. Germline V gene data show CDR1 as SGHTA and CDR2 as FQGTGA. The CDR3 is CASSLTGPLYEQYF.

CDR3 protein: CASSLGAGDTYGYTF. The chain recombines TRBV7-9 with TRBJ1-2; TCRdb designates TRBD1, a call that cannot be tested without DNA. CDR3 length: 15 amino acids. Germline CDR1 is SEHNR and CDR2 is FQNEAQ (reference sequence).

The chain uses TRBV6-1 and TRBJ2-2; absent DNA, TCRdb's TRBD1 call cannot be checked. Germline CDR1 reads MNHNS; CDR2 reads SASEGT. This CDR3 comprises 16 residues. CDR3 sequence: CASAHRDRVKSGELFF.

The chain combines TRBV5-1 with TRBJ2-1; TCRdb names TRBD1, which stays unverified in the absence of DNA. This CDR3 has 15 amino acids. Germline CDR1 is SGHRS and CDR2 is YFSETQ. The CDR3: CASTLTQGSYNEQFF.

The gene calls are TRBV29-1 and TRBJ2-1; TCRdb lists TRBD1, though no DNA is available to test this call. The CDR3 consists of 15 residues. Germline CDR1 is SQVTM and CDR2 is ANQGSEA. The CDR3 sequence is CSVERAEGSYNEQFF.

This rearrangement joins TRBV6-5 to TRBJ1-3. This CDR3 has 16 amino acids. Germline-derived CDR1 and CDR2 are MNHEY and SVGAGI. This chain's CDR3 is CASSLAALSSGNTIYF.

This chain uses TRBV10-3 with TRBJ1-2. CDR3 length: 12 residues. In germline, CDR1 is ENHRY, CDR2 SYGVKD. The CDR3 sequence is CAISEGGPGYTF.

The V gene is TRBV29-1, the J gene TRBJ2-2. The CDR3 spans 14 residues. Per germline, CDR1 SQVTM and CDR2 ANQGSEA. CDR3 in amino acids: CSVVGQVNTGELFF.

The CDR3 here is CSARDLGAGTEAFF. The chain couples TRBV20-1 to TRBJ1-1; with no DNA, the TCRdb D assignment of TRBD1 cannot be verified. Germline V gives CDR1 DFQATT, CDR2 SNEGSKA (reference sequence). This CDR3 is 14 amino acids long.

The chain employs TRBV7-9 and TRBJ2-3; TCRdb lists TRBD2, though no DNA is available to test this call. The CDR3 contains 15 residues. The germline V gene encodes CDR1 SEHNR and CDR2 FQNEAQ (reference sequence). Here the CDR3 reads CASSPGGGSTDTQYF.

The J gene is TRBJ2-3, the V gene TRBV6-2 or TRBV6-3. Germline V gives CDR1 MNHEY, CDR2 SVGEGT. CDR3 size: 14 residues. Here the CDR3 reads CASTRNRSPDTQYF.

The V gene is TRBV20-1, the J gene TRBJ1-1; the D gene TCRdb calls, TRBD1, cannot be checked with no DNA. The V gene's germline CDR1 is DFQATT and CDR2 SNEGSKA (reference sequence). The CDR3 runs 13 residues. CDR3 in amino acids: CSARDRQGTEAFF.